The text below deals with one TCR beta chain. What it binds is unknown. Trimming pared 2 bases from V and 10 bases from J, leaving 9 bases between. The V gene's germline CDR1 is KGHSY and CDR2 FQNENV. The CDR3 covers 13 residues. The PCR made use of 60 Vbeta and 13 Jbeta primers. Sequenced by immunoSEQ multiplex PCR; TCRdb stores in-frame clones only, minus some. The repertoire has 180,000 or so clones, around 82% of them found once; the top ten carry 2.5%. This sample stems from a study of cytomegalovirus exposure and HLA in healthy donors. Notes on the study in general: The authors later found HLA-associated TCR beta chains more clonally expanded than equally common others. Analyzed later, most CMV-associated TCR beta chains appeared HLA-restricted. TCR beta V segments were, for the most part, productive about 87% or about 30% of the time in an earlier analysis. A highly shared variant cluster was judged a likely technical artifact.

Sequencing used PBMCs. The sequence came from a woman in her thirties in good health and CMV-seropositive. The chain couples TRBV16 to TRBJ1-6; D perhaps matches TRBD1 (5 bases). In DNA form, the CDR3 reads TGTGCCAGCAGCCAAGGCAGGGTCTCACCCCTCCACTTT. It codes for CASSQGRVSPLHF.